This T cell receptor beta chain appears in the sequencing data of a study of cytomegalovirus exposure and HLA in healthy donors. As to this clone: The antigen remains unidentified.

Losses at the gene ends were 3 bases for V and 6 bases for J; bases not matched to a gene: 1. Germline assignment: CDR1 MGHRA and CDR2 YSYEKL. This CDR3 is 13 amino acids long. The study drew the donors from its 120-subject validation cohort, separate from the roughly 670-subject first cohort. Clones were read by immunoSEQ multiplex PCR, and TCRdb kept only the in-frame ones, dropping some. Of more than 95,000 clones listed, 85% to 90% are singletons. Study findings and constraints: Investigators reported about 160 TCR beta chains as tied to cytomegalovirus. Rare TCR sequences predominated, though certain public TCRs were found in many donors. High specificity and sensitivity for cytomegalovirus status were reported for the classifier.

The material sequenced was PBMCs. The rearrangement joins TRBV4-1 to TRBJ2-2; the match to TRBD1 covers 7 bases. This sequence originates from a woman under 30 in good health and CMV-seropositive. The CDR3 sequence is CASSHQGAGELFF. In DNA form, the CDR3 reads TGCGCCAGCAGCCATCAGGGGGCCGGGGAGCTGTTTTTT.